This T cell receptor beta chain came from a study of blood T cell repertoires in COVID-19 (dated by TCRdb to the early 2020s). As for the study more broadly: The collaborator samples originated in the United States, Italy and Spain and spanned the acute and convalescent phases of COVID-19. A de-identified subject ID, COVID-19 status, age in years and sex were almost always included in the sample metadata. The repertoires were released in a freely available public database meant as a resource for research on the immune response to SARS-CoV-2. Samples came from the ongoing ImmuneRACE study (first 160 participants) plus 1,254 subjects from 6 global collaborators. The material from the prospective study consisted of cDNA or gDNA derived from T cells, B-cell-depleted T cells, or PBMCs. Subjects who had been exposed to COVID-19, were actively infected with it, or had recovered from it provided the deeply sampled blood TCRbeta repertoires that made up the dataset. Where available, HLA class I and class II types were taken from metadata supplied by the sample provider and were not determined by assay-based typing.

Concerning this clone itself: Which antigen it targets is not known. Base-call qualities are not available, and no considerably larger clone is one nucleotide away.

At one collaborating source in Seattle, patients were enrolled during active infection and were followed longitudinally through the course of disease. Each collaborating institution followed its own protocols to collect whole blood in K2EDTA tubes. For TCRbeta analysis, collaborators shipped samples in one of three forms: frozen whole blood, isolated PBMCs, or DNA extracted from either of those sample types. TCRbeta CDR3 regions were amplified from genomic DNA using the immunoSEQ Assay, a bias-controlled multiplex PCR. Processing in the source paper ran as follows. The number of nucleated cells in each sample was estimated from the amplification of reference gene primers within the assay. To quantify the absolute abundance of each unique TCRbeta CDR3 rearrangement, sequence reads were collapsed and filtered. For each sample, productive Simpson clonality was calculated as the square root of Simpson's diversity index over productive rearrangements. TCRdb limited this immuneACCESS table to in-frame rearrangements with V and J called. A share of clones is missing; checked studies link under half to unresolved V genes, and the rest is unexplained. The DNA was the basis for D and trimming; V, J and clone size are from that table. The sample table contains approximately 350,000 clones; only one count was recorded for 80% to 90% of them. Of the sample, around 6% is held by the ten largest clones.

CDR1 is given as SGHRS and CDR2 as YFSETQ, both from the germline V gene. From the cysteine up to the phenylalanine, the CDR3 has a length of 13 residues. Only the CDR3 DNA is retained, 39 bases long and in frame from the first base. Trimming leaves V shorter by 4 bases and J shorter by 9 bases, with the junction holding 8 bases beyond the gene matches. Summary of the overall study and its limitations: The amount of clinical and demographic metadata varied by source and participant and was provided uncurated.

The sequencing input was peripheral blood. Rearrangement joined TRBV5-1 to TRBJ2-5; 8 junctional bases match TRBD2. This clonotype was obtained from a woman in her forties or fifties with COVID-19, enrolled during active disease. This receptor has the CDR3 CASSPAWRGAQYF. Read as DNA, the sequence is TGCGCCAGCAGCCCTGCCTGGCGGGGGGCCCAGTACTTC.